The 6 T cell receptor beta chains given below trace back to one sample, sequenced in a study of shared clonotypes between healthy human individuals. Naive CD8 cells, CD45RO-negative and positively selected for CCR7, excluded terminally differentiated effector memory CD45RA+ cells. Produced via immunoSEQ multiplex PCR; TCRdb's table is partial and in-frame only. Here the sample spans hundreds of thousands of clones, roughly 96% being singletons. Sequenced material: naive CD8+ T cells sorted from blood. These receptors originate from a woman in her thirties in good health.

The rearrangement uses TRBV28 and TRBJ2-5, with 13 nucleotides matching TRBD2. The ends lost 2 bases at V and 5 bases at J; junction bases unmatched: 11. Germline lookup yields CDR1 MDHEN and CDR2 SYDVKM. This CDR3 is built from 18 residues. This chain's CDR3 is CASSLGLAGDLPRETQYF. CDR3 DNA sequence: TGTGCCAGCAGTTTAGGACTAGCGGGAGACCTCCCCCGGGAGACCCAGTACTTC.

The rearrangement uses TRBV19 and TRBJ1-1; D perhaps matches TRBD1 (5 bases). CDR1 and CDR2 (germline): LNHDA, SQIVND (reference sequence). V was cut by 2 bases and J by 0 bases, with 10 bases left in between. The CDR3 contains 15 residues. CDR3 in amino acids: CASSIQGQMNTEAFF. The CDR3 DNA follows: TGTGCCAGTAGTATACAGGGCCAGATGAACACTGAAGCTTTCTTT.

The genes are TRBV19 and TRBJ2-7; no clear D gene. Germline values: CDR1 LNHDA, CDR2 SQIVND (reference sequence). The CDR3 totals 14 residues. Trimming cost V 5 bases and J 5 bases, with 16 bases left between them. This CDR3 reads CASSFSQSVNEQYF. The CDR3 nucleotides are TGTGCCAGTAGTTTTAGTCAGTCGGTCAACGAGCAGTACTTC.

V usage is TRBV7-9 and J usage is TRBJ2-2; TRBD1 agrees at 7 bases. CDR1 and CDR2 from the germline V gene are SEHNR and FQNEAQ (reference sequence). The V segment lost 1 base and the J segment 4 bases; nucleotides outside the gene matches: 6. The CDR3 spans 16 residues. CDR3 DNA sequence: TGTGCCAGCAGCTTAGTAGGGACAGCGTTCACCGGGGAGCTGTTTTTT. Its protein is CASSLVGTAFTGELFF.

This clone has only one observation. The chain has TRBV30 and TRBJ2-7, with 9 positions matching TRBD1. Per germline, CDR1 GTSNPN and CDR2 SVGIG (reference sequence). V shed 1 base, J shed 4 bases, and the junction held 5 bases outside the gene matches. This CDR3 comprises 14 residues. As DNA, the CDR3 is TGTGCCTGGAGTGGTCCGGGACAGGGATACGAGCAGTACTTC. It yields the protein CAWSGPGQGYEQYF. The variable domain in full, completed from reference TRBV30 and TRBJ2-7, reads SQTIHQWPATLVQPVGSPLSLECTVEGTSNPNLYWYRQAAGRGLQLLFYSVGIGQISSEVPQNLSASRPQDRQFILSSKKLLLSDSGFYLCAWSGPGQGYEQYFGPGTRLTVT.

This rearrangement joins TRBV28 to TRBJ2-7; TRBD1 might be the D (6 bases). The V and J ends lost 6 bases and 2 bases respectively, with 14 bases between them. This CDR3 has 14 amino acids. Germline loops: CDR1 MDHEN, CDR2 SYDVKM. As DNA, the CDR3 is TGTGCCAGCAGGGCTACAGGGACCCCCTACGAGCAGTACTTC. Protein product: CASRATGTPYEQYF.